These 2 T cell receptor beta chains came from one sample sequenced in a study of T cell changes during pregnancy in multiple sclerosis. The repertoire was sequenced with immunoSEQ multiplex PCR; TCRdb's copy has only in-frame clones and lacks some. Here the sample spans some 33,000 clones, around 91% being singletons. The sequencing used CD8+ T cells from peripheral blood mononuclear cells, collected in the second trimester of pregnancy. The receptors were sampled from a female donor in good health, enrolled as a control in a pregnancy study.

This sequence joins TRBV15 and TRBJ2-5, with 7 bases aligning to TRBD2. The CDR3 runs 15 residues. J lost 4 bases, V lost 0 bases, and 5 bases had no gene match. CDR1 and CDR2 (germline): LNHNV, YYDKDF (reference sequence). The CDR3 reads CATSRDTGGAETQYF. CDR3 in DNA: TGTGCCACCAGCAGAGATACGGGGGGAGCAGAGACCCAGTACTTC.

The chain recombines TRBV13 with TRBJ1-1; no firm D call. The CDR3 spans 14 residues. The germline CDR1 and CDR2 sequences are PRHDT and FYEKMQ (reference sequence). Trimming left V 5 bases short and J 5 bases short, with 15 bases between. CDR3 protein: CASSPRVVGTEAFF. CDR3 in DNA: TGTGCCAGCAGCCCACGGGTGGTCGGGACTGAAGCTTTCTTT.